One sample yielded the 17 T cell receptor beta chains listed below, sequenced in a study of blood T cell repertoires in COVID-19. Method: immunoSEQ multiplex PCR; TCRdb's copy keeps in-frame clones and lacks some. The sample has 140,000 or so clones, around 90% seen once. Sequenced material: peripheral blood. These receptor sequences come from a woman in her fifties or sixties with acute or convalescent COVID-19.

The V call is TRBV29-1, the J call TRBJ2-1, with D possibly matching TRBD2 (6 bases). The V gene lost 0 bases and the J gene lost 12 bases, with 21 bases spanning the gap. Germline V gene sequence: CDR1 SQVTM, CDR2 ANQGSEA. The CDR3 is 15 amino acids. In nucleotides, the CDR3 is TGCAGCGTTGAAGAAAGCGGGTTCTTCCCGGATGGGCAGTTCTTC. Translation: CSVEESGFFPDGQFF.

The chain recombines TRBV25-1 with TRBJ2-2; perhaps TRBD1 as D (5 bases). V was pared by 7 bases and J by 4 bases, with 7 bases between. This CDR3 spans 12 amino acids. Germline V gene lookup returns CDR1 MGHDK and CDR2 SYGVNS. CDR3 sequence: CASNRLTGELFF. The CDR3 bases are TGTGCCAGCAACAGGCTCACCGGGGAGCTGTTTTTT.

The J gene is TRBJ1-5, the V gene TRBV30; no definite D call. Between the trimmed V and J ends, which lost 1 base and 7 bases, there was a span of 11 bases. CDR1 and CDR2 (germline): GTSNPN, SVGIG (reference sequence). The CDR3 has 13 residues. The CDR3, as DNA: TGTGCCTGGAGTGGACGGAGAGACCAGCCCCAGCATTTT. It codes for CAWSGRRDQPQHF.

The chain joins TRBV12-3 or TRBV12-4 to TRBJ2-7, with D unresolved. The CDR3 runs 11 residues. V lost 4 bases, J lost 5 bases, and 6 bases lay in between. CDR3 amino acids: CASSSPDEQYF. Written as DNA, the CDR3 is TGTGCCAGCAGTTCTCCGGACGAGCAGTACTTC.

V usage is TRBV6-1 and J usage is TRBJ2-7; TRBD1 aligns across 9 bases. Trimming removed 2 bases from V and 3 bases from J; junction bases left unmatched: 2. Germline V gene sequence: CDR1 MNHNS, CDR2 SASEGT. CDR3 length: 14 residues. This chain's CDR3 is CASSETGQGYEQYF. DNA of the CDR3: TGTGCCAGCAGTGAAACGGGACAGGGCTACGAGCAGTACTTC.

V usage is TRBV5-1 and J usage is TRBJ1-5; 10 bases map to TRBD1. CDR1 is SGHRS, CDR2 YFSETQ, per germline. V lost 0 bases to trimming and J lost 5 bases; unmatched junction nucleotides: 2. The CDR3 loop spans 15 amino acids. CDR3 DNA sequence: TGCGCCAGCAGCTTGGGGACAGGGGGGTATCAGCCCCAGCATTTT. Its protein is CASSLGTGGYQPQHF.

The J gene is TRBJ1-5, the V gene TRBV28; D not resolved. Trimming removed 7 bases from V and 10 bases from J, with 17 bases in between. Germline loops: CDR1 MDHEN, CDR2 SYDVKM. The CDR3 runs to 13 residues. The CDR3: CASIARSLRPQHF. CDR3 DNA sequence: TGTGCCAGCATCGCGCGGTCCCTACGACCCCAGCATTTT.

This sequence joins TRBV12-3 or TRBV12-4 and TRBJ2-7; D possibly corresponds to TRBD2 (6 bases). The CDR3 contains 13 residues. The V end was cut by 7 bases, the J end by 1 base, with 11 bases between. The CDR3 DNA sequence: TGTGCCAGCAACCCTGGGACTTCCTACGAGCAGTACTTC. This gives the protein CASNPGTSYEQYF.

The gene calls are TRBV10-1 and TRBJ2-7; perhaps TRBD1 as D (5 bases). CDR1 and CDR2 from the germline V gene are WNHNN and SYGVQD (reference sequence). CDR3 length: 13 residues. Trimming stripped 4 bases from V and 2 bases from J, with 9 bases between. CDR3 protein: CASSVQAAYEQYF. The CDR3 DNA follows: TGCGCCAGCAGTGTACAGGCGGCCTACGAGCAGTACTTC.

This chain connects TRBV11-2 to TRBJ1-2; D ambiguous. The V end lost 6 bases, the J end lost 6 bases, and 20 bases lay between the germline ends. The CDR3 has 15 amino acids. Germline V gene lookup returns CDR1 SGHAT and CDR2 FQNNGV. The CDR3 spells CASSSLTGSGDGYTF. Written as DNA, the CDR3 is TGTGCCAGCAGTTCTTTAACGGGGTCAGGAGATGGCTACACCTTC. The entire variable domain, with the rest obtained from reference TRBV11-2 and TRBJ1-2, is as follows: EAGVAQSPRYKIIEKRQSVAFWCNPISGHATLYWYQQILGQGPKLLIQFQNNGVVDDSQLPKDRFSAERLKGVDSTLKIQPAKLEDSAVYLCASSSLTGSGDGYTFGSGTRLTVV.

The chain joins TRBV6-6 to TRBJ1-2; TRBD1 matches at 10 bases. Germline trimming cut 0 bases from V and 5 bases from J; bases unmatched to any gene: 3. In germline, CDR1 is MNHNY, CDR2 SVGAGI (reference sequence). The CDR3 totals 15 residues. The CDR3 nucleotides read TGTGCCAGCAGTTACTCGACAGGGGGCGGGTATGGCTACACCTTC. It specifies CASSYSTGGGYGYTF.

V is TRBV7-3 and J is TRBJ1-2, with D perhaps TRBD1 (6 bases). The ends were cut back, 3 bases at V and 2 bases at J, with 10 bases in the middle. This CDR3 is built from 14 residues. Germline CDR1 reads SGHTA; CDR2 reads FQGTGA. Here the CDR3 DNA reads TGTGCCAGCAGCTTGTGGGGGCTAAACTATGGCTACACCTTC. This sequence encodes CASSLWGLNYGYTF. The entire variable domain, with the rest obtained from reference TRBV7-3 and TRBJ1-2, is as follows: GAGVSQTPSNKVTEKGKYVELRCDPISGHTALYWYRQSLGQGPEFLIYFQGTGAADDSGLPNDRFFAVRPEGSVSTLKIQRTERGDSAVYLCASSLWGLNYGYTFGSGTRLTVV.

The genes are TRBV19 and TRBJ2-1, with D tentatively TRBD2 (6 bases). The CDR3 sequence is 16 residues long. The V end lost 3 bases, the J end lost 1 base, and 13 bases lay between the germline ends. In germline, CDR1 is LNHDA, CDR2 SQIVND (reference sequence). DNA of the CDR3: TGTGCCAGTAGTATGGCCACGGGGAGGTCCTACAATGAGCAGTTCTTC. As protein: CASSMATGRSYNEQFF.

The chain employs TRBV30 and TRBJ2-7; TRBD1 agrees at 8 bases. The CDR3 has 13 residues. The germline V gene has CDR1 GTSNPN and CDR2 SVGIG (reference sequence). V trimming: 6 bases; J trimming: 4 bases; junction bases outside the gene matches: 8. In nucleotides, the CDR3 is TGTGCCTGCCAGGGGGCGTCCCGTTACGAGCAGTACTTC. It encodes CACQGASRYEQYF.

The chain employs TRBV2 and TRBJ1-4; no clear D. The V end lost 4 bases, the J end lost 5 bases, and 2 bases lay between the germline ends. CDR3 length: 11 amino acids. Germline CDR1 reads SNHLY; CDR2 reads FYNNEI. CDR3 region: CASSANEKLFF. Written as DNA, the CDR3 is TGTGCCAGCAGTGCGAATGAAAAACTGTTTTTT.

V and J are TRBV18 and TRBJ2-1; 9 bases are a match to TRBD2. Germline loops: CDR1 KGHSH, CDR2 LQKENI. V gave up 6 bases and J gave up 3 bases; unmatched junction bases: 9. CDR3 length: 16 residues. CDR3 coding DNA: TGTGCCAGCTCTCAGCGGGAGGACCTTATCTACAATGAGCAGTTCTTC. Amino acid sequence: CASSQREDLIYNEQFF.

The chain employs TRBV3-1 (or the pseudogene TRBV3-2) and TRBJ1-4, with 7 bases matching TRBD1. Trimming at V came to 4 bases and at J to 7 bases, leaving 9 bases not matched to a gene. The CDR3 extends over 15 amino acids. Looked up from germline, CDR1 is LGHDT and CDR2 is YNNKEL (reference sequence). Here the CDR3 DNA reads TGTGCCAGCAGCCCCCATCAGGGGGGTGGTGAAAAACTGTTTTTT. Its translation is CASSPHQGGGEKLFF.